These 18 T cell receptor beta chains share one sample of origin, sequenced in a study of T cell responses to AZD1222 COVID-19 vaccine. The data were produced by immunoSEQ multiplex PCR, yet TCRdb's version contains in-frame clones alone and is incomplete. The sample comprises under 200,000 clones, around 92% of which are singletons, and 7.5% to 9.5% rests with the top ten. The material sequenced was peripheral blood, taken on day 0 of AZD1222 vaccination. Every receptor here comes from an adult in good health.

The chain uses TRBV11-2 and TRBJ2-5; 9 nucleotides match TRBD2. The CDR3 runs 17 residues. Per germline, CDR1 SGHAT and CDR2 FQNNGV. With 5 bases clipped from V and 2 bases from J, the junction kept 12 bases outside the gene matches. Here the CDR3 reads CASSPRTLAGVQETQYF. The CDR3 DNA sequence: TGTGCCAGCAGCCCACGGACTTTAGCGGGAGTTCAAGAGACCCAGTACTTC.

J is TRBJ2-1 and V is TRBV14; 14 nucleotides line up with TRBD2. The CDR3 has 15 amino acids. With V trimmed by 2 bases and J by 11 bases, 5 bases remained unmatched. Germline V gene data show CDR1 as SGHDN and CDR2 as FVKESK. As DNA, the CDR3 is TGTGCCAGCAGCCAAATGGGACTAGCGGGGGTCCAGCAGTTCTTC. It encodes CASSQMGLAGVQQFF.

The chain links TRBV30 to TRBJ1-1; TRBD1 agrees at 8 bases. Germline CDR1 and CDR2: GTSNPN and SVGIG (reference sequence). The CDR3 extends over 14 amino acids. Trimming at V came to 0 bases and at J to 4 bases, leaving 4 bases not matched to a gene. CDR3 amino acids: CAWSVLTGGTEAFF. In DNA form, the CDR3 reads TGTGCCTGGAGTGTACTTACAGGGGGCACTGAAGCTTTCTTT.

V gene TRBV6-6 combines with J gene TRBJ2-6; 8 bases are shared with TRBD1. Losses at the gene ends were 5 bases for V and 2 bases for J; bases not matched to a gene: 8. CDR1 is MNHNY and CDR2 is SVGAGI in the germline V gene (reference sequence). The CDR3 covers 17 residues. For the CDR3, the DNA is TGTGCCAGCAGTCTTTTTCGACAGGGGACTGGGGCCAACGTCCTGACTTTC. It encodes CASSLFRQGTGANVLTF.

The J gene is TRBJ2-7, the V gene TRBV29-1; 12 positions agree with TRBD2. This CDR3 spans 13 amino acids. V lost 3 bases, J lost 6 bases, and 3 bases stayed unmatched. CDR1 is SQVTM and CDR2 is ANQGSEA in the germline V gene. The CDR3 nucleotides read TGCAGCGTTGAGACTAGCGGGAGTGGCGAGCAGTACTTC. Translation: CSVETSGSGEQYF.

This clone has just one count. The chain uses TRBV25-1 and TRBJ2-2; D unclear. Germline V gives CDR1 MGHDK, CDR2 SYGVNS. The V end was cut by 4 bases, the J end by 6 bases, with 12 bases between. The CDR3 has 14 residues. Here the CDR3 reads CASSGVVLAGELFF. The CDR3, as DNA: TGTGCCAGCAGTGGAGTAGTCCTGGCCGGGGAGCTGTTTTTT.

J is TRBJ2-2 and V is TRBV6-5; TRBD1 aligns across 8 bases. This CDR3 has 16 residues. Germline CDR1 and CDR2: MNHEY and SVGAGI. V was clipped by 2 bases and J by 0 bases; unmatched bases: 2. This CDR3 is CASSYGGQANTGELFF. The DNA for the CDR3 is TGTGCCAGCAGTTACGGGGGACAGGCGAACACCGGGGAGCTGTTTTTT.

This clone was counted only a few times. V and J are TRBV28 and TRBJ2-7, with unresolved D. Trimming took off 3 bases at V and 5 bases at J, with 5 bases between the two ends. In germline, CDR1 is MDHEN, CDR2 SYDVKM. This CDR3 is 11 amino acids long. The CDR3 region is CASSFSHEQYF. For the CDR3, the DNA is TGTGCCAGCAGTTTTTCCCACGAGCAGTACTTC. Full variable domain (missing parts from reference TRBV28 and TRBJ2-7): DVKVTQSSRYLVKRTGEKVFLECVQDMDHENMFWYRQDPGLGLRLIYFSYDVKMKEKGDIPEGYSVSREKKERFSLILESASTNQTSMYLCASSFSHEQYFGPGTRLTVT.

This chain joins TRBV29-1 and TRBJ2-1, with 10 positions matching TRBD2. Trimming took 7 bases from V and 7 from J; bases not matched to a gene: 13. The germline V gene has CDR1 SQVTM and CDR2 ANQGSEA. CDR3 length equals 15 residues. The CDR3 nucleotides read TGCAGCGCCACCGGGGCTAGCGGGAGTAGAAATGAGCAGTTCTTC. Translation gives CSATGASGSRNEQFF.

This clone was recorded once. The chain has TRBV7-6 and TRBJ2-1; TRBD2 matches at 7 bases. The germline V gene has CDR1 SGHVS and CDR2 FNYEAQ. The CDR3 is 16 amino acids. The ends lost 4 bases at V and 0 bases at J; junction bases unmatched: 6. CDR3: CASSSLASGSYNEQFF. The CDR3, as DNA: TGTGCCAGCAGCTCACTAGCGTCGGGCTCCTACAATGAGCAGTTCTTC.

V is TRBV28 and J is TRBJ2-7, with a tentative D call TRBD2 (5 bases). Germline CDR1 and CDR2: MDHEN and SYDVKM. This CDR3 comprises 14 residues. The V end lost 2 bases, the J end lost 4 bases, and 12 bases lay between the germline ends. CDR3: CASSLNGIVYEQYF. CDR3 nucleotide sequence: TGTGCCAGCAGTTTAAACGGGATAGTTTACGAGCAGTACTTC.

The chain carries TRBV28 and TRBJ1-2, with D possibly TRBD1 on 6 matching bases. This CDR3 has 15 residues. CDR1 is MDHEN, CDR2 SYDVKM, per germline. V lost 2 bases and J 3 bases, leaving 13 bases between the germline ends. The CDR3 DNA follows: TGTGCCAGCAGTTTAGCAGGGGCGCAACACTATGGCTACACCTTC. Its translation is CASSLAGAQHYGYTF.

The V and J genes are TRBV10-3 and TRBJ2-1; the D is unclear. V lost 9 bases to trimming and J lost 0 bases, with 9 bases between them. This CDR3 is built from 13 residues. Germline V gives CDR1 ENHRY, CDR2 SYGVKD. Written as DNA, the CDR3 is TGTGCCATAAGTCCAAGCTCCTACAATGAGCAGTTCTTC. Its protein product is CAISPSSYNEQFF.

This clone has only one observation. This chain links TRBV19 with TRBJ2-7; 12 nucleotides agree with TRBD2. CDR1 and CDR2 (germline): LNHDA, SQIVND (reference sequence). With 5 bases clipped from V and 2 bases from J, the junction kept 10 bases outside the gene matches. The CDR3 has 17 amino acids. The CDR3 spells CASSVTSGRTPTYEQYF. The CDR3 nucleotides read TGTGCCAGTAGTGTAACTAGCGGGAGGACCCCGACCTACGAGCAGTACTTC. Full variable domain (outside the CDR3, taken from reference TRBV19 and TRBJ2-7): DGGITQSPKYLFRKEGQNVTLSCEQNLNHDAMYWYRQDPGQGLRLIYYSQIVNDFQKGDIAEGYSVSREKKESFPLTVTSAQKNPTAFYLCASSVTSGRTPTYEQYFGPGTRLTVT.

V gene TRBV6-5 combines with J gene TRBJ2-2; D may be TRBD1 (6 bases). The V gene lost 10 bases and the J gene lost 3 bases, with 15 bases spanning the gap. This CDR3 is 14 amino acids long. Germline V gene sequence: CDR1 MNHEY, CDR2 SVGAGI. CDR3 protein: CATRRTEYTGELFF. Here the CDR3 DNA reads TGTGCCACTCGGAGGACAGAATACACCGGGGAGCTGTTTTTT.

The V and J genes are TRBV5-1 and TRBJ1-1; D is ambiguous. The CDR3 extends over 11 amino acids. Trimming took 0 bases from V and 3 from J, leaving 0 bases between them. Germline CDR1 and CDR2: SGHRS and YFSETQ. For the CDR3, the DNA is TGCGCCAGCAGCTTGGACACTGAAGCTTTCTTT. Protein sequence: CASSLDTEAFF. Variable domain in full (rest from reference TRBV5-1 and TRBJ1-1): KAGVTQTPRYLIKTRGQQVTLSCSPISGHRSVSWYQQTPGQGLQFLFEYFSETQRNKGNFPGRFSGRQFSNSRSEMNVSTLELGDSALYLCASSLDTEAFFGQGTRLTVV.

This chain connects TRBV28 to TRBJ1-5; D gene ambiguous. Germline V gives CDR1 MDHEN, CDR2 SYDVKM. Trimming took off 3 bases at V and 4 bases at J, with 13 bases between the two ends. The CDR3 is 15 residues long. The CDR3, as DNA: TGTGCCAGCAGTTTCGTCAGCAAAGCAAATCAGCCCCAGCATTTT. This codes for CASSFVSKANQPQHF.

The rearrangement uses TRBV27 and TRBJ1-2; D not certain. V dropped 8 bases and J dropped 1 base, with 11 bases sitting between them. CDR1 MNHEY and CDR2 SMNVEV come from the germline V gene (reference sequence). The CDR3 extends over 13 amino acids. The CDR3 reads CASSTRDNYGYTF. The CDR3 DNA sequence: TGTGCCAGCTCCACCCGGGATAACTATGGCTACACCTTC.